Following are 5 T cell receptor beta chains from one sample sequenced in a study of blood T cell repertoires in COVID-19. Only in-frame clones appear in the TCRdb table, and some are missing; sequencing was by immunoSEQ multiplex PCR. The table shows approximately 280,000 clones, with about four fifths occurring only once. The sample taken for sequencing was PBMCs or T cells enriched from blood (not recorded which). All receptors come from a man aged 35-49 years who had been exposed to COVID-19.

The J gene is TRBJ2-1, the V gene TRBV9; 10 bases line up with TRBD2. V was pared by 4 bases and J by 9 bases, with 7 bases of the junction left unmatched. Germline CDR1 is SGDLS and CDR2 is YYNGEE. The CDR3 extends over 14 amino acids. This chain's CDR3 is CASSIAGGLREQFF. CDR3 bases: TGTGCCAGCAGCATAGCGGGAGGATTGCGTGAGCAGTTCTTC.

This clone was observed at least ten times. CDR3 amino acids: CASSRGGMAGNTIYF. In DNA, the CDR3 is TGTGCCAGCAGCAGGGGGGGGATGGCTGGAAACACCATATATTTT. The genes are TRBV7-8 and TRBJ1-3; possible D gene TRBD1, 6 bases. The CDR3 has 15 amino acids. Per the germline V gene, CDR1 is SGHVS and CDR2 is FQNEAQ. Trimming shortened V by 5 bases and J by 2 bases, and 13 bases separated the two germline ends.

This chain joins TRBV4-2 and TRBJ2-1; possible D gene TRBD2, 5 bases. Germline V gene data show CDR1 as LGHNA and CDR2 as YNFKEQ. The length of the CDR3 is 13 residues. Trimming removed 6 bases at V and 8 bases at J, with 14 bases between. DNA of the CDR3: TGTGCCAGCAGACTAGAGTCTGACGATGAGCAGTTCTTC. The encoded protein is CASRLESDDEQFF.

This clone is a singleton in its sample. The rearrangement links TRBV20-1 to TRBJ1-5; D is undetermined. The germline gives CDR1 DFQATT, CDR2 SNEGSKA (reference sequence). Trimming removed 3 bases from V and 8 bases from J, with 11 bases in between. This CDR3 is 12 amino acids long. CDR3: CSASNPNKPQHF. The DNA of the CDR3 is TGCAGTGCTAGTAATCCGAACAAGCCCCAGCATTTT.

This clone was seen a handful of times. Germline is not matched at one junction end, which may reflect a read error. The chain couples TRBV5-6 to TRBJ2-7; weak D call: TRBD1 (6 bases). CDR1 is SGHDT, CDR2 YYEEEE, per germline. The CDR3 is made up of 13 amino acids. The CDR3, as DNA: TGTGCCAGCAGCCAAGTCCCTCGGGGACACCTCACATTC. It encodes CASSQVPRGHLTF.